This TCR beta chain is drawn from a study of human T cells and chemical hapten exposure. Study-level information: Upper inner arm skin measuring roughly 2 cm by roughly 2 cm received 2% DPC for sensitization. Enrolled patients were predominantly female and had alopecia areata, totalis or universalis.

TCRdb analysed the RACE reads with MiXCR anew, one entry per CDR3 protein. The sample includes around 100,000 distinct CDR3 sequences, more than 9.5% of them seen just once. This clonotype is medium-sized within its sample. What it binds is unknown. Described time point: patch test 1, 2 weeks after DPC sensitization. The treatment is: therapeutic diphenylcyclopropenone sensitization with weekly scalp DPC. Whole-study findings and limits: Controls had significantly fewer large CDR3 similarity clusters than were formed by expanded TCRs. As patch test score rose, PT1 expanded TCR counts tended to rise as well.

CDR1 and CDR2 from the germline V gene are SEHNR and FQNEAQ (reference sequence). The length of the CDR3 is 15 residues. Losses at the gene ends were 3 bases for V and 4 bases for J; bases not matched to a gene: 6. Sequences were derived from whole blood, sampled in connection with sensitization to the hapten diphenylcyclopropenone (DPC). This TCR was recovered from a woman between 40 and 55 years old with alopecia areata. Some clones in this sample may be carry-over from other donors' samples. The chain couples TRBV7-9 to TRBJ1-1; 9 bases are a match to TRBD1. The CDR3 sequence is CASSFSGTGITEAFF. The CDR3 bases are TGTGCCAGCAGCTTCTCTGGGACAGGGATCACTGAAGCTTTCTTT.